This TCR beta chain was identified during a study of lymphopenia after photon versus proton radiotherapy. Study outcomes and limitations: After the lymphocyte nadir, photon-treated repertoires showed oligoclonal expansion, especially of CD8+ Temra cells. In patients who died, overall survival fell as post-nadir TCR diversity dropped more.

Sequencing was performed with immunoSEQ multiplex PCR; in TCRdb, only in-frame clones are kept and a portion is missing. The table has some 170,000 clones, less than 90% seen once. Germline CDR1 MNHEY, CDR2 SMNVEV (reference sequence). The ends lost 7 bases at V and 2 bases at J; junction bases unmatched: 13. The CDR3 consists of 18 residues. To note about this clone: Its antigen is still unknown.

Here the sequenced sample was peripheral blood, taken from a patient treated with photon-based radiotherapy. This TCR was recovered from a man aged 50-59 years with gastric cancer. The V call is TRBV27, the J call TRBJ2-5, with 13 bases that match TRBD2. For the CDR3, the DNA is TGTGCCAGCACCTCCCACGGACTAGCGGGAGTGGGACAAGAGACCCAGTACTTC. Amino acid sequence: CASTSHGLAGVGQETQYF.